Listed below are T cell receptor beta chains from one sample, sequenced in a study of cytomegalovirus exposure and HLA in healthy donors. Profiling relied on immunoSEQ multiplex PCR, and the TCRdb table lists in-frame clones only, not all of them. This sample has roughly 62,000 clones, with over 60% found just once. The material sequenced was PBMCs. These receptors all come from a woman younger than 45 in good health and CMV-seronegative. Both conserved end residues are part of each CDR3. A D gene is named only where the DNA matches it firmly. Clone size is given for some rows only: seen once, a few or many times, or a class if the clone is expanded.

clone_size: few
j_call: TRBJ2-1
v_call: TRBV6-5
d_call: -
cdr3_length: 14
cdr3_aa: CASSYRGSRNEQFF
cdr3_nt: TGTGCCAGCAGTTACCGGGGGAGTCGCAATGAGCAGTTCTTC

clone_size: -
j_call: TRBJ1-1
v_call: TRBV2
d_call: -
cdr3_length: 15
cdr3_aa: CASGPGLGVDTEAFF
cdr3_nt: TGTGCCAGCGGTCCTGGATTGGGAGTCGACACTGAAGCTTTCTTT

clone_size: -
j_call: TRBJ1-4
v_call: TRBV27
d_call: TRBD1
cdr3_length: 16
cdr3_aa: CASSLSGQTPYGKLFF
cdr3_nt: TGTGCCAGCAGTTTATCGGGACAGACACCCTACGGCAAACTGTTTTTT

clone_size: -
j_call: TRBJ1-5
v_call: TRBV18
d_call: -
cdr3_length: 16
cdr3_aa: CASSPQGEIGNQPQHF
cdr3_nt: TGTGCCAGCTCACCACAGGGAGAGATTGGCAATCAGCCCCAGCATTTT

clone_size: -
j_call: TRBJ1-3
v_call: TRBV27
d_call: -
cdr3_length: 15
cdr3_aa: CASSLSGQSGNTIYF
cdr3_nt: TGTGCCAGCAGTTTATCGGGACAATCCGGAAACACCATATATTTT

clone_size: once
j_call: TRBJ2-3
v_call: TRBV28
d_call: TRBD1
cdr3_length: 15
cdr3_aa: CASRAWDREADTQYF
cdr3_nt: TGTGCCAGCAGGGCCTGGGACAGGGAGGCAGATACGCAGTATTTT

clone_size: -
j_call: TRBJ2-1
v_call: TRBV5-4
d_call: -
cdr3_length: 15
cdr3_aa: CASSLDWSSYNEQFF
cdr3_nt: TGTGCCAGCAGCTTGGACTGGAGCTCCTACAATGAGCAGTTCTTC

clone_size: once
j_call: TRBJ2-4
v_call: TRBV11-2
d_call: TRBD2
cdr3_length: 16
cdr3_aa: CASSPSAGGPLNIQYF
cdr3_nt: TGTGCCAGCAGCCCCTCAGCGGGAGGGCCGTTAAACATTCAGTACTTC

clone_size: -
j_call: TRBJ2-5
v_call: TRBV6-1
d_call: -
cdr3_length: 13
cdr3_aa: CASTKDYQETQYF
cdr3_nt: TGTGCCAGCACCAAGGACTACCAAGAGACCCAGTACTTC

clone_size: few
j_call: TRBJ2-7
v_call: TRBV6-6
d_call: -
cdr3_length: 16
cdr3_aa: CASSYSLQGGSYEQYF
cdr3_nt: TGTGCCAGCAGTTACTCGCTGCAGGGAGGCTCCTACGAGCAGTACTTC

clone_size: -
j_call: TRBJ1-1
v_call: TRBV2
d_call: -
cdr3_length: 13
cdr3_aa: CASSTQWGAEAFF
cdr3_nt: TGTGCCAGCAGCACTCAATGGGGCGCTGAAGCTTTCTTT

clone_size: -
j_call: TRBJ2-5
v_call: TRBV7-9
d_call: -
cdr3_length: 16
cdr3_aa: CASSLARNLAWETQYF
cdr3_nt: TGTGCCAGCAGCTTAGCGCGAAATTTAGCTTGGGAGACCCAGTACTTC

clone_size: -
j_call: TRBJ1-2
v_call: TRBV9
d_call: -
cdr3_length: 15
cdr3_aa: CASSVAAGANYGYTF
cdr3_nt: TGTGCCAGCAGCGTAGCCGCCGGGGCTAACTATGGCTACACCTTC

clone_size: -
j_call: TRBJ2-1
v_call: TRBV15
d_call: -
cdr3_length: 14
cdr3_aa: CATRLEKLMDEQFF
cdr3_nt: TGTGCCACCAGGCTAGAAAAACTTATGGATGAGCAGTTCTTC

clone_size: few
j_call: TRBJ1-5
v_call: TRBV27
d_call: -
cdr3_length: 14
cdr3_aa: CASSLSNYNQPQHF
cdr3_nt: TGTGCCAGCAGTTTGAGTAATTACAATCAGCCCCAGCATTTT

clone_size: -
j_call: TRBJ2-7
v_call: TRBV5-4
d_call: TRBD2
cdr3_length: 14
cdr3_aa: CASSVLAGGHEQYF
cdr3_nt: TGTGCCAGCAGCGTCCTAGCGGGAGGCCACGAGCAGTACTTC

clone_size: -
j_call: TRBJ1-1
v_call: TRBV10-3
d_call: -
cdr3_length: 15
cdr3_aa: CAISESQDLNTEAFF
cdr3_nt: TGTGCCATCAGTGAGTCTCAGGATTTGAACACTGAAGCTTTCTTT